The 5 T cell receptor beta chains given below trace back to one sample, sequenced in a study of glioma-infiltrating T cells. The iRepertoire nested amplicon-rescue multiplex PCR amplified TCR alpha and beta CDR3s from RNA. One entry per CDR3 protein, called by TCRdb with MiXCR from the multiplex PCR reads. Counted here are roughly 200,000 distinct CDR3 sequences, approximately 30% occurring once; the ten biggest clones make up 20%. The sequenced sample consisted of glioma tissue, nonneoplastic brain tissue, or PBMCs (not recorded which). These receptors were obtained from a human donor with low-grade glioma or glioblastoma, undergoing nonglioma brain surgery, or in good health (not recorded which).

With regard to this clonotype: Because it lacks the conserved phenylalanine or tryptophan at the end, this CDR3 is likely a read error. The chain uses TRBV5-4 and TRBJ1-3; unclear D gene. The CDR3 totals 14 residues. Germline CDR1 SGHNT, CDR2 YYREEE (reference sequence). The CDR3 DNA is TGTGCCAGCAGCGTGAACCAGCCTGGAAGCACCATATATTCT. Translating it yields CASSVNQPGSTIYS.

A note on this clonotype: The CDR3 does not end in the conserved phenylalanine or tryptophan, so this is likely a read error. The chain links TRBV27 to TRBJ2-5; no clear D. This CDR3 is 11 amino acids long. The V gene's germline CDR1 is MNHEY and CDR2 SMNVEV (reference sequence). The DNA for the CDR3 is TGCGCCAGCCTACTTGGGGAGACCCAGTACGTC. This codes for CASLLGETQYV.

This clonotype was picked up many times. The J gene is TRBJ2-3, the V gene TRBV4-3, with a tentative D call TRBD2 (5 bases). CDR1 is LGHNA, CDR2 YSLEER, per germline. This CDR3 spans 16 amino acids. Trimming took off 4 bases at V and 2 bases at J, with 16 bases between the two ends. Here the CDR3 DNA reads TGCGCCAGCAGCCCTTCACGTCAAGCGGTCACAGATACGCAGTATTTT. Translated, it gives CASSPSRQAVTDTQYF.

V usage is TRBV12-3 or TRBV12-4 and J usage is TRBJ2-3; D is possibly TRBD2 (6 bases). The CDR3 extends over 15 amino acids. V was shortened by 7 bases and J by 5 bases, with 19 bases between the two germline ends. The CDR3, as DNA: TGTGCCAGCACCACCCCGACTAGGGCCAAAGATACGCAGTATTTT. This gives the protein CASTTPTRAKDTQYF.

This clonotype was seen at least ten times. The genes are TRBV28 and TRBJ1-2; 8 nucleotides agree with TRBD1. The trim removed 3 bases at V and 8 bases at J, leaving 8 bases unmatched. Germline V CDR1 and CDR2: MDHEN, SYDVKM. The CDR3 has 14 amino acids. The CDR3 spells CASSLGTGLEGYTF. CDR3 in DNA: TGTGCCAGCAGTTTGGGGACAGGTCTAGAGGGCTACACCTTC.